These T cell receptor beta chains were read from a single sample in a study of blood T cell repertoires in COVID-19. The data were produced by immunoSEQ multiplex PCR, yet TCRdb's version contains in-frame clones alone and is incomplete. The data contain more than 150,000 clones, roughly 80% of them singletons. Sample: peripheral blood. Receptor source: an elderly woman with acute or convalescent COVID-19. The CDR3 runs from the conserved cysteine through the conserved F or W. Fields, in order: J gene, V gene, CDR3 length, CDR3 protein.

J: TRBJ2-3; V: TRBV7-9; length: 14; CDR3: CASRDRVSTDTQYF
J: TRBJ2-1; V: TRBV28; length: 13; CDR3: CASSLGGYNEQFF
J: TRBJ1-6; V: TRBV27; length: 15; CDR3: CASSGPTTVNSPLHF
J: TRBJ2-7; V: TRBV5-4; length: 15; CDR3: CASSLRTGAKYEQYF
J: TRBJ2-3; V: TRBV15; length: 15; CDR3: CATSRDGQDTDTQYF
J: TRBJ1-1; V: TRBV18; length: 15; CDR3: CASSPPKGASTEAFF
J: TRBJ1-2; V: TRBV19; length: 16; CDR3: CASSIVYPGALYGYTF
J: TRBJ2-1; V: TRBV5-6; length: 14; CDR3: CASSSQGVTSEQFF
J: TRBJ1-1; V: TRBV10-1; length: 13; CDR3: CASSGGGNTEAFF
J: TRBJ1-5; V: TRBV29-1; length: 12; CDR3: CSVAGGDQPQHF